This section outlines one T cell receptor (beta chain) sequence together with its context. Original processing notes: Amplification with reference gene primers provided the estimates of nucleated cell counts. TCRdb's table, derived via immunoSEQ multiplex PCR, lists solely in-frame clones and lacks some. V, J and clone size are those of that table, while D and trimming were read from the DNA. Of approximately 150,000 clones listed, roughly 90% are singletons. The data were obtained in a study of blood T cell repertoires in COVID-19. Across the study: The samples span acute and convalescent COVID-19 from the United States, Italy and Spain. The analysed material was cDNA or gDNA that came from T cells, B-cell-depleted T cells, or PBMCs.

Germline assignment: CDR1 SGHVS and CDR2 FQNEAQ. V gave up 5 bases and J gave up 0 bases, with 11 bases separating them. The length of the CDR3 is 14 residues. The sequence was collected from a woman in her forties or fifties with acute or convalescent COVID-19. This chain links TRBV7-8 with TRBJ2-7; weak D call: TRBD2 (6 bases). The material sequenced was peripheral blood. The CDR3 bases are TGTGCCAGCAGCACCCGGGGGAGCTCCTACGAGCAGTACTTC. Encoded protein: CASSTRGSSYEQYF. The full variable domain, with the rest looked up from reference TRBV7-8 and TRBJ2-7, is GAGVSQSPRYKVAKRGQDVALRCDPISGHVSLFWYQQALGQGPEFLTYFQNEAQLDKSGLPSDRFFAERPEGSVSTLKIQRTQQEDSAVYLCASSTRGSSYEQYFGPGTRLTVT.